Below are 30 T cell receptor beta chains sequenced from a single sample in a study of blood T cell repertoires in COVID-19. TCRdb's table, derived via immunoSEQ multiplex PCR, lists solely in-frame clones and lacks some. The table shows about 200,000 clones, with approximately 90% occurring only once. The sequenced material came from PBMCs or T cells enriched from blood (not recorded which). These receptors were taken from a man between 25 and 39 years old who had recovered from COVID-19.

The sample holds a few counts of this clone. This chain links TRBV4-3 with TRBJ1-2; D is unresolved. CDR1 LGHNA and CDR2 YSLEER come from the germline V gene. Trimming cost V 1 base and J 7 bases, with 16 bases left between them. This CDR3 is built from 15 residues. The CDR3 sequence is CASSQVGGWLFGYTF. The CDR3 bases are TGCGCCAGCAGCCAAGTGGGAGGGTGGCTCTTTGGCTACACCTTC.

The chain links TRBV6-4 to TRBJ2-1, with 13 bases identical to TRBD2. With 4 bases clipped from V and 9 bases from J, the junction kept 6 bases outside the gene matches. The CDR3 loop spans 15 amino acids. Germline loops: CDR1 MRHNA, CDR2 SNTAGT. The DNA for the CDR3 is TGTGCCAGCAGTGTCACTAGCGGGGGGGTCGGTGAGCAGTTCTTC. It codes for CASSVTSGGVGEQFF.

This chain uses TRBV7-9 with TRBJ1-1, with 7 nucleotides matching TRBD1. Germline lookup yields CDR1 SEHNR and CDR2 FQNEAQ (reference sequence). This CDR3 has 15 residues. V lost 5 bases to trimming and J lost 0 bases; unmatched junction nucleotides: 6. CDR3 nucleotide sequence: TGTGCCAGCAGCCCAGGGGGTTCCCTGAACACTGAAGCTTTCTTT. This translates into CASSPGGSLNTEAFF.

This chain links TRBV10-2 with TRBJ1-1, with D possibly being TRBD1 (6 bases). The germline V gene has CDR1 WSHSY and CDR2 SAAADI. V dropped 4 bases and J dropped 5 bases, with 14 bases sitting between them. CDR3 length equals 14 residues. The CDR3 DNA is TGCGCCAGCAGTGGGAACAGGGTCGAGACTGAAGCTTTCTTT. Encoded protein: CASSGNRVETEAFF.

The chain combines TRBV30 with TRBJ2-5; D ambiguous. Trimming cost V 2 bases and J 2 bases, with 9 bases left between them. CDR1 GTSNPN and CDR2 SVGIG come from the germline V gene (reference sequence). CDR3 length equals 13 residues. The CDR3 DNA follows: TGTGCCTGGAGTCGACGAGGTCAAGAGACCCAGTACTTC. Amino acids: CAWSRRGQETQYF.

V and J are TRBV5-1 and TRBJ1-6; weak D call: TRBD1 (6 bases). Trimming took off 1 base at V and 0 bases at J, with 8 bases between the two ends. The CDR3 has 16 residues. Germline lookup yields CDR1 SGHRS and CDR2 YFSETQ. CDR3 DNA: TGCGCCAGCAGCTTGAAAGGGGGCTCCTATAATTCACCCCTCCACTTT. Translated: CASSLKGGSYNSPLHF.

This chain joins TRBV3-1 (or the pseudogene TRBV3-2) and TRBJ2-3, with 7 positions matching TRBD2. The CDR3 extends over 15 amino acids. V was pared by 1 base and J by 3 bases, with 4 bases of the junction left unmatched. Germline assignment: CDR1 LGHDT and CDR2 YNNKEL (reference sequence). CDR3 DNA: TGTGCCAGCAGCCAAGTGTGGGGGGGAACAGATACGCAGTATTTT. Its translation is CASSQVWGGTDTQYF.

The genes are TRBV29-1 and TRBJ2-2; 10 bases map to TRBD2. CDR1 and CDR2 from the germline V gene are SQVTM and ANQGSEA. This CDR3 comprises 14 residues. Trimming at V came to 7 bases and at J to 6 bases, leaving 8 bases not matched to a gene. The CDR3 region has the DNA TGCAGCGGATTTCCGGGACTAGCGCCCGGGGAGCTGTTTTTT. It encodes CSGFPGLAPGELFF.

The chain combines TRBV5-1 with TRBJ1-3; D call uncertain. Per the germline V gene, CDR1 is SGHRS and CDR2 is YFSETQ. V gave up 0 bases and J gave up 0 bases, with 7 bases separating them. This CDR3 spans 15 amino acids. CDR3 nucleotide sequence: TGCGCCAGCAGCTTGGGGCAAAGCTCTGGAAACACCATATATTTT. Its protein is CASSLGQSSGNTIYF. Drawing the rest from reference TRBV5-1 and TRBJ1-3, the complete variable domain is KAGVTQTPRYLIKTRGQQVTLSCSPISGHRSVSWYQQTPGQGLQFLFEYFSETQRNKGNFPGRFSGRQFSNSRSEMNVSTLELGDSALYLCASSLGQSSGNTIYFGEGSWLTVV.

The V call is TRBV7-6, the J call TRBJ2-7; 14 bases align to TRBD2. Germline V gene data show CDR1 as SGHVS and CDR2 as FNYEAQ. The trim removed 5 bases at V and 6 bases at J, leaving 6 bases unmatched. This CDR3 is built from 15 residues. DNA of the CDR3: TGTGCCAGCAGCCTAGAGGGACTAGCGGGAGCCGAGCAGTACTTC. It specifies CASSLEGLAGAEQYF.

This rearrangement joins TRBV2 to TRBJ1-1; 11 bases line up with TRBD1. Trimming took 6 bases from V and 5 from J; bases not matched to a gene: 11. The germline V gene encodes CDR1 SNHLY and CDR2 FYNNEI. This CDR3 is 16 amino acids long. The CDR3 is CASRQTRDRGSTEAFF. In nucleotides, the CDR3 is TGTGCCAGCAGACAGACACGGGACAGGGGGTCGACTGAAGCTTTCTTT.

The J gene is TRBJ2-1, the V gene TRBV19; 9 bases line up with TRBD2. From germline, CDR1 is LNHDA and CDR2 SQIVND (reference sequence). Trimming cost V 3 bases and J 7 bases; bases outside gene matches: 13. This CDR3 comprises 17 residues. The CDR3 region is CASSIPPQAGGRNEQFF. The CDR3 DNA sequence: TGTGCCAGTAGTATCCCCCCCCAAGCGGGGGGTAGAAATGAGCAGTTCTTC. The full variable domain, rest sourced from reference TRBV19 and TRBJ2-1, is DGGITQSPKYLFRKEGQNVTLSCEQNLNHDAMYWYRQDPGQGLRLIYYSQIVNDFQKGDIAEGYSVSREKKESFPLTVTSAQKNPTAFYLCASSIPPQAGGRNEQFFGPGTRLTVL.

The CDR3 protein is CASSPGLAGGTMYEQFF. DNA for the CDR3: TGTGCCAGCAGCCCCGGACTAGCGGGGGGCACTATGTATGAGCAGTTCTTC. The J gene is TRBJ2-1, the V gene TRBV13, with 14 nucleotides matching TRBD2. The length of the CDR3 is 17 residues. Germline lookup yields CDR1 PRHDT and CDR2 FYEKMQ (reference sequence). V trimming: 5 bases; J trimming: 8 bases; junction bases outside the gene matches: 11.

J is TRBJ1-1 and V is TRBV7-9, with 7 bases fitting TRBD1. Germline CDR1 reads SEHNR; CDR2 reads FQNEAQ (reference sequence). This CDR3 has 14 amino acids. The V and J ends lost 5 bases and 5 bases, in that order; junction bases with no gene match: 8. The CDR3 sequence is CASSVGGRGTEAFF. In DNA form, the CDR3 reads TGTGCCAGCAGCGTAGGGGGCCGGGGGACTGAAGCTTTCTTT.

The V gene is TRBV19, the J gene TRBJ1-2; maybe TRBD1 (6 bases). V lost 7 bases and J lost 7, with 22 bases in between. The CDR3 loop spans 15 amino acids. CDR1 LNHDA and CDR2 SQIVND come from the germline V gene (reference sequence). The CDR3 is CASTPSGIRGGGYTF. The CDR3 DNA is TGTGCCAGTACCCCTTCGGGGATCAGGGGCGGTGGCTACACCTTC.

The chain employs TRBV11-2 and TRBJ2-3; TRBD2 matches 7 bases. The CDR3 consists of 16 residues. Trimming removed 2 bases from V and 1 base from J; junction bases left unmatched: 6. Germline-derived CDR1 and CDR2 are SGHAT and FQNNGV. The DNA for the CDR3 is TGTGCCAGCAGCTTAAGGCCGGGACTACGCACAGATACGCAGTATTTT. It codes for CASSLRPGLRTDTQYF.

This chain uses TRBV28 with TRBJ2-1, with 8 bases lining up with TRBD1. This CDR3 has 13 residues. Germline loops: CDR1 MDHEN, CDR2 SYDVKM. The V gene end was trimmed by 8 bases and the J gene end by 8 bases; junction bases not matched to a gene: 8. CDR3: CASRTGNNDEQFF. CDR3 nucleotide sequence: TGTGCCAGCCGGACAGGGAATAACGATGAGCAGTTCTTC.

V usage is TRBV28 and J usage is TRBJ1-4, with 9 bases fitting TRBD1. V shed 5 bases, J shed 7 bases, and the junction held 5 bases outside the gene matches. CDR3 length: 14 residues. The germline V gene encodes CDR1 MDHEN and CDR2 SYDVKM. The CDR3 loop is CASSGGQGREKLFF. The CDR3 DNA is TGTGCCAGCAGTGGGGGACAGGGTCGTGAAAAACTGTTTTTT.

V usage is TRBV9 and J usage is TRBJ2-5; 8 bases map to TRBD1. V lost 4 bases to trimming and J lost 2 bases; unmatched junction nucleotides: 4. The CDR3 is made up of 14 amino acids. Per the germline V gene, CDR1 is SGDLS and CDR2 is YYNGEE. The chain's CDR3 is CASSRGQGQETQYF. For the CDR3, the DNA is TGTGCCAGCAGCCGTGGACAGGGTCAAGAGACCCAGTACTTC. Based on the CDR3 plus reference TRBV9 and TRBJ2-5, the full variable domain is DSGVTQTPKHLITATGQRVTLRCSPRSGDLSVYWYQQSLDQGLQFLIQYYNGEERAKGNILERFSAQQFPDLHSELNLSSLELGDSALYFCASSRGQGQETQYFGPGTRLLVL.

The chain carries TRBV27 and TRBJ2-3; TRBD1 aligns across 9 bases. V trimming: 3 bases; J trimming: 1 base; junction bases outside the gene matches: 5. Germline V CDR1 and CDR2: MNHEY, SMNVEV (reference sequence). The CDR3 totals 16 residues. In DNA, the CDR3 is TGTGCCAGCAGTTTTTATTGGACAGGGGGCACAGATACGCAGTATTTT. This sequence encodes CASSFYWTGGTDTQYF.

V and J are TRBV10-2 and TRBJ2-5, with 9 bases identical to TRBD2. Looked up from germline, CDR1 is WSHSY and CDR2 is SAAADI. Losses at the gene ends were 8 bases for V and 5 bases for J; bases not matched to a gene: 6. The CDR3 is 13 amino acids. The CDR3 here is CASVAGGWETQYF. CDR3 DNA sequence: TGCGCCAGCGTTGCGGGGGGGTGGGAGACCCAGTACTTC.

CDR3 sequence reads: CASRTGFGYNEQFF. CDR3 DNA: TGTGCCAGCCGAACAGGATTTGGGTACAATGAGCAGTTCTTC. The chain carries TRBV6-5 and TRBJ2-1; TRBD1 might be the D (5 bases). V was shortened by 8 bases and J by 4 bases, with 15 bases between the two germline ends. The CDR3 sequence is 14 residues long. The V gene's germline CDR1 is MNHEY and CDR2 SVGAGI.

J is TRBJ2-6 and V is TRBV15, with D perhaps TRBD1 (5 bases). V lost 1 base to trimming and J lost 2 bases, with 9 bases between them. The CDR3 has 16 amino acids. Per germline, CDR1 LNHNV and CDR2 YYDKDF (reference sequence). CDR3 bases: TGTGCCACCAGCAGAGTCCAGGGTACTGGGGCCAACGTCCTGACTTTC. Encoded protein: CATSRVQGTGANVLTF.

The V gene is TRBV29-1, the J gene TRBJ2-7; the D gene is possibly TRBD1 (6 bases). The CDR3 is made up of 14 amino acids. The germline V and J ends were trimmed by 6 bases and 0 bases, with 15 bases remaining between them. Per the germline V gene, CDR1 is SQVTM and CDR2 is ANQGSEA. In DNA, the CDR3 is TGCAGCGTCGCAGAAGGGGGTAGCTCCTACGAGCAGTACTTC. Translation gives CSVAEGGSSYEQYF.

V is TRBV7-9 and J is TRBJ1-2, with 7 positions matching TRBD1. The CDR3 runs 15 residues. Germline V gene data show CDR1 as SEHNR and CDR2 as FQNEAQ (reference sequence). V shed 5 bases and J 6 bases; nucleotides not matched to a gene: 12. The CDR3 reads CASSPPYDRDDGYTF. In DNA, the CDR3 is TGTGCCAGCAGCCCCCCTTACGACAGGGACGATGGCTACACCTTC.

The rearrangement uses TRBV7-9 and TRBJ1-4, with TRBD1 as a possible D gene (5 bases). CDR1 is SEHNR, CDR2 FQNEAQ, per germline (reference sequence). The CDR3 loop spans 15 amino acids. Trimming stripped 5 bases from V and 3 bases from J, with 13 bases between. CDR3 region: CASSQPRGANEKLFF. CDR3 coding DNA: TGTGCCAGCAGCCAACCCCGGGGGGCTAATGAAAAACTGTTTTTT.

This clone has at least ten counts. Other nucleotide sequences in the sample specify the same CDR3. This chain links TRBV5-1 with TRBJ1-1; TRBD1 matches at 7 bases. This CDR3 has 14 residues. Germline lookup yields CDR1 SGHRS and CDR2 YFSETQ. V was pared by 0 bases and J by 5 bases, with 4 bases of the junction left unmatched. DNA of the CDR3: TGCGCCAGCAGCTTGGAACAGGGGAGGACTGAAGCTTTCTTT. Translation gives CASSLEQGRTEAFF.

The chain combines TRBV19 with TRBJ2-7; TRBD1 agrees at 9 bases. The germline V gene encodes CDR1 LNHDA and CDR2 SQIVND (reference sequence). Germline trimming cut 5 bases from V and 2 bases from J; bases unmatched to any gene: 4. This CDR3 has 14 residues. The CDR3 DNA is TGTGCCAGTAGTCTGGGGACAGGGACCTACGAGCAGTACTTC. It translates to CASSLGTGTYEQYF.

The chain employs TRBV24-1 and TRBJ2-2; 8 nucleotides match TRBD1. V shed 5 bases and J 5 bases; nucleotides not matched to a gene: 3. CDR1 is KGHDR and CDR2 is SFDVKD in the germline V gene. The CDR3 contains 14 residues. The DNA for the CDR3 is TGTGCCACCAGTGCCAGGGGGCGTACCGGGGAGCTGTTTTTT. Its translation: CATSARGRTGELFF.

V and J are TRBV28 and TRBJ2-5; TRBD1 matches at 8 bases. This CDR3 is built from 15 residues. Germline V gives CDR1 MDHEN, CDR2 SYDVKM. With 5 bases clipped from V and 1 base from J, the junction kept 6 bases outside the gene matches. The CDR3 bases are TGTGCCAGCAGTATAGGACAGGGACTCCAAGAGACCCAGTACTTC. Translating gives CASSIGQGLQETQYF.